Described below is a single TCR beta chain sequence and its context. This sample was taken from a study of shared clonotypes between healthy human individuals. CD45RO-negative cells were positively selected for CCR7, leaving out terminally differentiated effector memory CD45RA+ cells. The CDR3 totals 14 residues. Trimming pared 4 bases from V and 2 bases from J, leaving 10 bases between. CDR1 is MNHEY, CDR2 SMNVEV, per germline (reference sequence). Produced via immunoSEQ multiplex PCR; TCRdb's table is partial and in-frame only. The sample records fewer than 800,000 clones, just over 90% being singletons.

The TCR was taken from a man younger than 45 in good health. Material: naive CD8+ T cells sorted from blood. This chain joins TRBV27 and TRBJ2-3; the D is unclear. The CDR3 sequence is CASSSDPFTDTQYF. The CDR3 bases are TGTGCCAGCAGTTCCGATCCGTTCACAGATACGCAGTATTTT.